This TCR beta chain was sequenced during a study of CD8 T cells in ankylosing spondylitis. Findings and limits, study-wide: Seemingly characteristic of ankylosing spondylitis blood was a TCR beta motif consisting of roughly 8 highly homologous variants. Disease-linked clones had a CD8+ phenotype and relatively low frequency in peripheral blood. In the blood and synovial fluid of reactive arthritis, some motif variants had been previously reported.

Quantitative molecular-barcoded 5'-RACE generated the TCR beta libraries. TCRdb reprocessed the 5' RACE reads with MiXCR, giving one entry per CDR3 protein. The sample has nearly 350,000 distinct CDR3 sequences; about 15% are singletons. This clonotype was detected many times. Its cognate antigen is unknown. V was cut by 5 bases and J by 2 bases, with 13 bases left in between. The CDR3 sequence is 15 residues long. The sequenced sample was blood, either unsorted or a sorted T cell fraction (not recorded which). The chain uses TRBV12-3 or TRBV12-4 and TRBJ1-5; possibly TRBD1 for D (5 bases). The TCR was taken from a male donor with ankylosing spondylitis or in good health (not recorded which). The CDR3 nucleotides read TGTGCCAGCAGTCTCCTTCAGGGAGGCAATCAGCCCCAGCATTTT. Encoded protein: CASSLLQGGNQPQHF.